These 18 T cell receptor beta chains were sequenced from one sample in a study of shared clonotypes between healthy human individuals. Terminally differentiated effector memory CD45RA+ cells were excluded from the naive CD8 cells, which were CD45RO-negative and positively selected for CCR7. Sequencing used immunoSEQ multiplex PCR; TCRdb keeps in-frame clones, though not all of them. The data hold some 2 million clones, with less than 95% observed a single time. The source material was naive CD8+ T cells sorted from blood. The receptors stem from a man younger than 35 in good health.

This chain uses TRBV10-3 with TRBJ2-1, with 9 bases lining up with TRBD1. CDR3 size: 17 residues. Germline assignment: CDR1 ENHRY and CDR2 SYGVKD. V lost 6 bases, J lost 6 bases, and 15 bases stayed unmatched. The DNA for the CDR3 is TGTGCCATCAGACCCAGAAGAGGACAGGGGTCTTTCAATGAGCAGTTCTTC. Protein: CAIRPRRGQGSFNEQFF.

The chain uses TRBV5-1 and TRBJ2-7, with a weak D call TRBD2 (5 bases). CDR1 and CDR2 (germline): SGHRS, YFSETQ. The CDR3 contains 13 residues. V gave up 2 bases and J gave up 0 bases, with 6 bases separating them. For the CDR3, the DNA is TGCGCCAGCAGCTTTAGCGCCTCCTACGAGCAGTACTTC. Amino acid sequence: CASSFSASYEQYF.

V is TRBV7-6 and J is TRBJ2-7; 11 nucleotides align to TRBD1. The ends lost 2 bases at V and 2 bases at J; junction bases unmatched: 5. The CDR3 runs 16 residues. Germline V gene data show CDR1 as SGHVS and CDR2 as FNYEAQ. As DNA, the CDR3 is TGTGCCAGCAGCTTAACCCCGGGACAGGGGGCCTACGAGCAGTACTTC. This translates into CASSLTPGQGAYEQYF.

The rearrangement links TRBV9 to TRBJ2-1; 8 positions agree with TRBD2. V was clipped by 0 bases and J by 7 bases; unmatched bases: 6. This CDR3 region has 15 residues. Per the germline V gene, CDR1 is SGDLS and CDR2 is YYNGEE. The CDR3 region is CASSVGMLAGNEQFF. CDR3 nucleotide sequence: TGTGCCAGCAGCGTAGGTATGTTAGCGGGGAATGAGCAGTTCTTC.

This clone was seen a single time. In DNA, the CDR3 is TGCGCCAGCAGTGACTCACTAGCGGGAGAGAAAGATACGCAGTATTTT. As protein: CASSDSLAGEKDTQYF. V usage is TRBV10-2 and J usage is TRBJ2-3, with 11 bases fitting TRBD2. The ends lost 3 bases at V and 5 bases at J; junction bases unmatched: 7. CDR1 and CDR2 (germline): WSHSY, SAAADI. CDR3 length equals 16 residues.

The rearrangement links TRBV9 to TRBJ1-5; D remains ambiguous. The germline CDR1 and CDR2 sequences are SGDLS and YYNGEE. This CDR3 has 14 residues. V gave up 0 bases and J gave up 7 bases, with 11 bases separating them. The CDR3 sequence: CASSVDPVVQPQHF. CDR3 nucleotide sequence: TGTGCCAGCAGCGTAGACCCGGTGGTCCAGCCCCAGCATTTT.

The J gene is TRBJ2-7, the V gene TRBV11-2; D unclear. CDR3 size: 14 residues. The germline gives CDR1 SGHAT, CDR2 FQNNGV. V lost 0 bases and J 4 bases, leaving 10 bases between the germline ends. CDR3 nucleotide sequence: TGTGCCAGCAGCTTAGATTGGGGTCAATACGAGCAGTACTTC. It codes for CASSLDWGQYEQYF. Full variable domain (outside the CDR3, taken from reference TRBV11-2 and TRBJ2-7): EAGVAQSPRYKIIEKRQSVAFWCNPISGHATLYWYQQILGQGPKLLIQFQNNGVVDDSQLPKDRFSAERLKGVDSTLKIQPAKLEDSAVYLCASSLDWGQYEQYFGPGTRLTVT.

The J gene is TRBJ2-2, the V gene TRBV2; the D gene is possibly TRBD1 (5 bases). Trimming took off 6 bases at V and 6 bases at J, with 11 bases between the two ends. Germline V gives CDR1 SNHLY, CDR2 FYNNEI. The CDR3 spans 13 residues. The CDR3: CASRGPTPGELFF. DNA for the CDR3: TGTGCCAGCAGGGGGCCCACTCCCGGGGAGCTGTTTTTT.

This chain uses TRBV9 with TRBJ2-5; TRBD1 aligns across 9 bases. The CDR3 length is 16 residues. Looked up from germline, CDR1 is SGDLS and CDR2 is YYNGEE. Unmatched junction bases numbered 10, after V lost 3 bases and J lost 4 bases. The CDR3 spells CASSGGRTGEGETQYF. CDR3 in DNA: TGTGCCAGCAGCGGGGGAAGGACAGGGGAGGGAGAGACCCAGTACTTC.

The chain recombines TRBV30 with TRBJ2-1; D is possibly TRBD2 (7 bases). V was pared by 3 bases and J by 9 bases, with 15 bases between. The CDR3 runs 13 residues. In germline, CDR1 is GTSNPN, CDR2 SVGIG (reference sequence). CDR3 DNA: TGTGCCTGGAGCTACGCGGGGGCCGGTGAGCAGTTCTTC. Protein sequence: CAWSYAGAGEQFF. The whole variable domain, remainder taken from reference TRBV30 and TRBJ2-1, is SQTIHQWPATLVQPVGSPLSLECTVEGTSNPNLYWYRQAAGRGLQLLFYSVGIGQISSEVPQNLSASRPQDRQFILSSKKLLLSDSGFYLCAWSYAGAGEQFFGPGTRLTVL.

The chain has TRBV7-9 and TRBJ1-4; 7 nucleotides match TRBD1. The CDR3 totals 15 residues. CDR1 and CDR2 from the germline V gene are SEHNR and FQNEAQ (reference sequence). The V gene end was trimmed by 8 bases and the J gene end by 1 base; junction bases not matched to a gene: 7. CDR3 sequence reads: CASRVTGETNEKLFF. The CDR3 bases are TGTGCCAGCCGCGTCACAGGGGAAACTAATGAAAAACTGTTTTTT.

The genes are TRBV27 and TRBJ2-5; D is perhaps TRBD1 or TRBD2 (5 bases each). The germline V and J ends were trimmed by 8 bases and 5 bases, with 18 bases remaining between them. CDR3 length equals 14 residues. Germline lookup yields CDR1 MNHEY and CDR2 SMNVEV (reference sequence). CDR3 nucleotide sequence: TGTGCCAGCGGCGACGGGACGGCGTGGGAGACCCAGTACTTC. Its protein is CASGDGTAWETQYF.

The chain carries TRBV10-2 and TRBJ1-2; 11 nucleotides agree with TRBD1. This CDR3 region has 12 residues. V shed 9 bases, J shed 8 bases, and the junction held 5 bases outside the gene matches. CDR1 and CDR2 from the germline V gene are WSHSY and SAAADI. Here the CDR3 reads CASSDRGQGYTF. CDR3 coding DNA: TGCGCCAGTTCGGACAGGGGGCAAGGCTACACCTTC.

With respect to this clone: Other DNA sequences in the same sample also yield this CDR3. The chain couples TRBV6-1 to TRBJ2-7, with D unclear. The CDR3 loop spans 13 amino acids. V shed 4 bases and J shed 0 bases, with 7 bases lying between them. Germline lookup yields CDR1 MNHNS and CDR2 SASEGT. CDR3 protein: CASSVRGSYEQYF. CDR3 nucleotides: TGTGCCAGCAGTGTCCGTGGCTCCTACGAGCAGTACTTC.

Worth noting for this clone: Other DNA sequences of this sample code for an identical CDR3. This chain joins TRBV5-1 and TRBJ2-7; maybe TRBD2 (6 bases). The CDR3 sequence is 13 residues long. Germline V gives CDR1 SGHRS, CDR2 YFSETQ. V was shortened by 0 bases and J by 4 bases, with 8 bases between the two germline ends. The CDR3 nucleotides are TGCGCCAGCAGCTTGGTCGCGGGGTACGAGCAGTACTTC. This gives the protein CASSLVAGYEQYF. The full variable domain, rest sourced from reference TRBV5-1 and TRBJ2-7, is KAGVTQTPRYLIKTRGQQVTLSCSPISGHRSVSWYQQTPGQGLQFLFEYFSETQRNKGNFPGRFSGRQFSNSRSEMNVSTLELGDSALYLCASSLVAGYEQYFGPGTRLTVT.

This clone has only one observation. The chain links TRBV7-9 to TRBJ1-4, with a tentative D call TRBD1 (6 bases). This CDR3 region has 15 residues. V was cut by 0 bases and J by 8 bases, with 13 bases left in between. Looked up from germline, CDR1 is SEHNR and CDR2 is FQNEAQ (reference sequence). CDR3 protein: CASSLAQGGQEKLFF. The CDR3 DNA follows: TGTGCCAGCAGCTTAGCCCAGGGAGGACAGGAAAAACTGTTTTTT.

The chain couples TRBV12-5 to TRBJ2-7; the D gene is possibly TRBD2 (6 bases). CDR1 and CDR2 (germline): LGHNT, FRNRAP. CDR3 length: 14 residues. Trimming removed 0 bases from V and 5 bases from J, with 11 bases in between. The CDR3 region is CASGLVLGLNEQYF. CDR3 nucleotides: TGTGCTAGTGGTTTGGTATTGGGACTTAACGAGCAGTACTTC.

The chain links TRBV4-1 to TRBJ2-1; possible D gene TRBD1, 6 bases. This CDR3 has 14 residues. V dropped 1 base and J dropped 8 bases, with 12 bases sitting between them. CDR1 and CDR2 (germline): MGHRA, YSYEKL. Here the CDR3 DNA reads TGCGCCAGCAGCCAAGGGCCAGGGGTTTATGAGCAGTTCTTC. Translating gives CASSQGPGVYEQFF.